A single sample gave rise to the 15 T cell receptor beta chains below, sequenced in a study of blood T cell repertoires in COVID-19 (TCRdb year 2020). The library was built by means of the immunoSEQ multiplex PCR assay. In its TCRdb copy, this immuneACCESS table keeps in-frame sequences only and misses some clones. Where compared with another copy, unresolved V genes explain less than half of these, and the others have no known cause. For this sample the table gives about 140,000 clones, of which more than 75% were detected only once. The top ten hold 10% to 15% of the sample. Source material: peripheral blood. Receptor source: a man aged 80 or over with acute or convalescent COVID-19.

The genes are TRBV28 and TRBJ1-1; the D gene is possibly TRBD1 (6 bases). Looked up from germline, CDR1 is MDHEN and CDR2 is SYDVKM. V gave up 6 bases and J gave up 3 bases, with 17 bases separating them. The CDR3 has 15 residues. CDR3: CASRDYGGTHTEAFF. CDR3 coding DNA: TGTGCCAGCAGGGATTACGGGGGGACACACACTGAAGCTTTCTTT.

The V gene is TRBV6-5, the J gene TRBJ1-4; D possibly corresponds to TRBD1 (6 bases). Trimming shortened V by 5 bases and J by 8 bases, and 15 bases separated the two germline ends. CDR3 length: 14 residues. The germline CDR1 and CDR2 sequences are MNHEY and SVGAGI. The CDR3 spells CASSPGGAEEKLFF. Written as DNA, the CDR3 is TGTGCCAGCAGTCCGGGGGGGGCGGAGGAAAAACTGTTTTTT.

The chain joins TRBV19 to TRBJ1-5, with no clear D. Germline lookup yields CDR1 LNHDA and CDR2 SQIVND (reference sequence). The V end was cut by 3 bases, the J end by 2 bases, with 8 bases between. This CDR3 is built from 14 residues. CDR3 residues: CASSMSGGNQPQHF. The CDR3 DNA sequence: TGTGCCAGTAGTATGAGCGGGGGCAATCAGCCCCAGCATTTT.

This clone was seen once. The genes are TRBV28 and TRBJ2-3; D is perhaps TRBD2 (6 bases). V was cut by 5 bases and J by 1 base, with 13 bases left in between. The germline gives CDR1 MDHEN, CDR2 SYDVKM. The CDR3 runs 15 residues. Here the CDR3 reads CASSPGLPGTDTQYF. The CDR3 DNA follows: TGTGCCAGCAGTCCGGGACTCCCGGGCACAGATACGCAGTATTTT.

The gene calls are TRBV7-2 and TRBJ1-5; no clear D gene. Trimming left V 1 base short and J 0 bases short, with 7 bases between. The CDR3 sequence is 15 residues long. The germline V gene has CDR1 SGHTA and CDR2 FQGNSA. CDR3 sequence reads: CASSLDSYSNQPQHF. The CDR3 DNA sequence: TGTGCCAGCAGCTTAGATTCTTATAGCAATCAGCCCCAGCATTTT.

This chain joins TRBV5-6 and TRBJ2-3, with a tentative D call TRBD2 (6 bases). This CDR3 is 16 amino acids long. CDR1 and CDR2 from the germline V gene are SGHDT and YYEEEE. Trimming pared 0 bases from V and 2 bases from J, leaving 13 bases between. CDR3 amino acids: CASSLAGGVVTDTQYF. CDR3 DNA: TGTGCCAGCAGCTTGGCCGGAGGGGTGGTCACAGATACGCAGTATTTT.

CDR3 nucleotides: TGTGCCAGCAGCCAAGCGGCGACAGCGAACACCGGGGAGCTGTTTTTT. Translation gives CASSQAATANTGELFF. V and J are TRBV3-1 (or the pseudogene TRBV3-2) and TRBJ2-2; possible D gene TRBD1, 5 bases. In germline, CDR1 is LGHDT, CDR2 YNNKEL (reference sequence). V was shortened by 1 base and J by 0 bases, with 9 bases between the two germline ends. The length of the CDR3 is 16 residues.

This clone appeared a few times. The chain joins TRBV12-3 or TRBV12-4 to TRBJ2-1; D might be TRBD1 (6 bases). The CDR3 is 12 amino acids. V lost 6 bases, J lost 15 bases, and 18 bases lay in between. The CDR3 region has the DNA TGTGCCAGCAGCATGGTTCCACAGGGCCGGTTCTTC. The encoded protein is CASSMVPQGRFF.

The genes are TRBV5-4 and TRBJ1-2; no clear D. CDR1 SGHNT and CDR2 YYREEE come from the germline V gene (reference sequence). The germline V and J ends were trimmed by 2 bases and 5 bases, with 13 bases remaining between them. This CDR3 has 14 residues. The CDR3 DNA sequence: TGTGCCAGCAGCTTCGCGGAAACCGGTTATGGCTACACCTTC. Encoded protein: CASSFAETGYGYTF.

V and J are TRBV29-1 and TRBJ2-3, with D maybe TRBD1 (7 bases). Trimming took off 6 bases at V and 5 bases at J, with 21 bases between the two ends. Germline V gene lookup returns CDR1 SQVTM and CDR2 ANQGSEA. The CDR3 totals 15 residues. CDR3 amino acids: CSVTGPAGGRDTQYF. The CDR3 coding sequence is TGCAGCGTGACCGGACCGGCAGGGGGGAGAGATACGCAGTATTTT.

Here the CDR3 reads CASSVGAGNQPQHF. The DNA for the CDR3 is TGTGCCAGCAGCGTAGGGGCAGGCAATCAGCCCCAGCATTTT. V gene TRBV9 combines with J gene TRBJ1-5; D unresolved. Germline CDR1 is SGDLS and CDR2 is YYNGEE. CDR3 size: 14 residues. Trimming shortened V by 0 bases and J by 2 bases, and 6 bases separated the two germline ends.

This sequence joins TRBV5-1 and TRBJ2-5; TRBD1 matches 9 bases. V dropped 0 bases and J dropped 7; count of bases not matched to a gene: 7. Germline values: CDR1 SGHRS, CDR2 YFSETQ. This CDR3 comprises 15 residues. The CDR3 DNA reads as TGCGCCAGCAGCTTGGAGACAGGGGGTTTGGGGACCCAGTACTTC. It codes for CASSLETGGLGTQYF.

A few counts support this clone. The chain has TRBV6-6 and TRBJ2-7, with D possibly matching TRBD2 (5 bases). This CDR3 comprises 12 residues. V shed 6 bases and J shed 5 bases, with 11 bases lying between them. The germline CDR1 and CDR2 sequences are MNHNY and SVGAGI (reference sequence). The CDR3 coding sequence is TGTGCCAGCAGAAAATGGGGAGACGAGCAGTACTTC. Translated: CASRKWGDEQYF.

CDR3 protein: CASSFSGGAGYTF. CDR3 in DNA: TGTGCCAGCAGTTTTTCAGGGGGCGCCGGCTACACCTTC. This sequence joins TRBV27 and TRBJ1-2; 8 bases map to TRBD1. The length of the CDR3 is 13 residues. Germline CDR1 reads MNHEY; CDR2 reads SMNVEV (reference sequence). The trim removed 3 bases at V and 8 bases at J, leaving 5 bases unmatched.

This chain's CDR3 is CASSLVRGGSDTQYF. The CDR3 bases are TGTGCCAGCAGCTTGGTTCGGGGAGGTTCAGATACGCAGTATTTT. This chain uses TRBV5-5 with TRBJ2-3, with a possible D match to TRBD2 (6 bases). Trimming cost V 0 bases and J 4 bases, with 12 bases left between them. The CDR3 runs to 15 residues. Germline CDR1 and CDR2: SGHKS and YYEKEE (reference sequence).